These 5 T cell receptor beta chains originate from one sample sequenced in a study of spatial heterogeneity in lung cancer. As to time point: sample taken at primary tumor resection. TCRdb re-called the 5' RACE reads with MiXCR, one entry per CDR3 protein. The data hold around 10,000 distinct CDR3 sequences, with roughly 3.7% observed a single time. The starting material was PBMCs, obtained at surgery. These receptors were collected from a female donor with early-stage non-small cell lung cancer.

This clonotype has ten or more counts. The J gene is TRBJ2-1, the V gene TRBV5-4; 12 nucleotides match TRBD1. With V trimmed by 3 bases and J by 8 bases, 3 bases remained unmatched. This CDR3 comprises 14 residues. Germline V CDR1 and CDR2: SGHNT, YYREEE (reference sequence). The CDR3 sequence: CASSSGQGADEQFF. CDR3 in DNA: TGTGCCAGCAGCTCGGGACAGGGGGCGGATGAGCAGTTCTTC.

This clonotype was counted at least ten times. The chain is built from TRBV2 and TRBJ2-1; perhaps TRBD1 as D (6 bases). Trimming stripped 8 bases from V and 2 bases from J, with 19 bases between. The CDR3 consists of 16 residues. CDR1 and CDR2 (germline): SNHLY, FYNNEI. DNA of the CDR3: TGTGCCAGCGTGCCCCTCCCCAGGGGAGCCTACAATGAGCAGTTCTTC. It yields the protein CASVPLPRGAYNEQFF.

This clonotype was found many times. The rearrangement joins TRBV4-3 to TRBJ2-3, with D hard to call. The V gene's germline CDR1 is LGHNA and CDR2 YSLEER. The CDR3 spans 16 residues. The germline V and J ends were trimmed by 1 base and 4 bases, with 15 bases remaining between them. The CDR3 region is CASSQGGGSGADTQYF. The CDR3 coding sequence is TGCGCCAGCAGCCAAGGAGGTGGAAGTGGGGCAGATACGCAGTATTTT.

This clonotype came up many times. CDR3 amino acids: CASSSTGGYGYTF. The DNA of the CDR3 is TGTGCCAGCAGCTCGACAGGGGGCTATGGCTACACCTTC. The chain uses TRBV7-2 and TRBJ1-2; 9 positions match TRBD1. V trimming: 4 bases; J trimming: 4 bases; junction bases outside the gene matches: 1. The CDR3 loop spans 13 amino acids. CDR1 is SGHTA and CDR2 is FQGNSA in the germline V gene.

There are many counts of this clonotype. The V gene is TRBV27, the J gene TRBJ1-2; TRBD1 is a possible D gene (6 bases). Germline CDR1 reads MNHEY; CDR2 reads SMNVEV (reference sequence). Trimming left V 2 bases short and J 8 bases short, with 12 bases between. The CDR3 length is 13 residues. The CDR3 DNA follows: TGTGCCAGCAGTTTAGGAATAGGGGGAGGCTACACCTTC. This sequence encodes CASSLGIGGGYTF.